The source of this T cell receptor (beta chain) is a study of T cell clonality in common variable immunodeficiency. Findings and limits, study-wide: CVID subjects had higher TCRbeta clonality than healthy controls, most marked in about a third. Common variable immunodeficiency TCR beta sequences reportedly had fewer deletions and N-nucleotide insertions.

The protocol was immunoSEQ multiplex PCR, while the TCRdb copy is restricted to in-frame clones and leaves out a portion. The sample offers approximately 17,000 clones and no singletons, the top ten holding roughly 15%. CDR3 size: 15 residues. Germline V gene lookup returns CDR1 LNHDA and CDR2 SQIVND (reference sequence). V lost 6 bases to trimming and J lost 6 bases; unmatched junction nucleotides: 9. As concerns this clone: The antigen is unknown. Read sequence stops 3 residues before the CDR3 end, and the germline J gene provides the missing end.

Sequences were obtained from peripheral blood mononuclear cells. The TCR was taken from a human donor with common variable immunodeficiency. V is TRBV19 and J is TRBJ2-1, with TRBD1 matching over 9 bases. CDR3 sequence reads: CASRISDRGGNEQFF. CDR3 DNA, as far as it was read: TGTGCCAGTAGAATCTCGGACAGGGGAGGCAATGAG.